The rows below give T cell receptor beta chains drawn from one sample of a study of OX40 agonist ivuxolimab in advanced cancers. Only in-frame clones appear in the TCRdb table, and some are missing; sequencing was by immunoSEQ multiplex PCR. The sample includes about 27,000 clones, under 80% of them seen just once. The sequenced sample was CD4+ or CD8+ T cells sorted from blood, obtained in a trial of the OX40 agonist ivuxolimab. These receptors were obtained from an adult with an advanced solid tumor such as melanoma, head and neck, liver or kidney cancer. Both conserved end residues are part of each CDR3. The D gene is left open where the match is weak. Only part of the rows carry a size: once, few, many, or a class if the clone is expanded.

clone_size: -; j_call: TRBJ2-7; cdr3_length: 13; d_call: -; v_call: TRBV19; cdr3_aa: CASSILGAGEQYF
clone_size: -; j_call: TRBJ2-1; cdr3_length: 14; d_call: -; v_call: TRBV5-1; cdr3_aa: CASSLLSSGNEQFF
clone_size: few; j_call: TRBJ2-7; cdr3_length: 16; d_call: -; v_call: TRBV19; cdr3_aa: CASSPLKDRPTYEQYF
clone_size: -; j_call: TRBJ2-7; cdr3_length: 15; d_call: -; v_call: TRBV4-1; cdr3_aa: CASSQDWRVDYEQYF
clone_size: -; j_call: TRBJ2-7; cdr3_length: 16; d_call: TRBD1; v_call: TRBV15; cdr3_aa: CATSRDPGQGADEQYF
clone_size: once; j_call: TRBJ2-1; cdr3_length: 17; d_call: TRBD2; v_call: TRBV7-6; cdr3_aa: CASSLVSSGGSYNEQFF
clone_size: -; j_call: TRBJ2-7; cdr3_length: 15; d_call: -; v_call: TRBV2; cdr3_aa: CASSEWEFSSYEQYF
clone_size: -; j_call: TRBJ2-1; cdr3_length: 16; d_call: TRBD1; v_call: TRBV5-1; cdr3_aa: CASSSMTGSSYNEQFF
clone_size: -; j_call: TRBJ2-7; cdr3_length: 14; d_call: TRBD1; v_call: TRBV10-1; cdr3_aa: CASSPGQGPYEQYF
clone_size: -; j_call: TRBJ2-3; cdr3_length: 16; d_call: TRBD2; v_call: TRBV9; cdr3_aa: CASSDGAGGLTDTQYF
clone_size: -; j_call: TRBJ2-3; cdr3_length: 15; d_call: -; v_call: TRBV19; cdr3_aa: CASSETGEVYHTQYF
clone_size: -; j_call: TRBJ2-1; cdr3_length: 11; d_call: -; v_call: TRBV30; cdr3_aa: CAWSVSVEQFF
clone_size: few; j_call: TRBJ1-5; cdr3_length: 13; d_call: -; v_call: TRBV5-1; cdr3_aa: CASSLGGDQPQHF
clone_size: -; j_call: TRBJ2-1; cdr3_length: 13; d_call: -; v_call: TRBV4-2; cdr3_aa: CASSQHPLPEQFF
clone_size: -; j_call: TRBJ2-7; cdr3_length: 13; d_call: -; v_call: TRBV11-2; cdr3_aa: CASSLVSFKEQYF
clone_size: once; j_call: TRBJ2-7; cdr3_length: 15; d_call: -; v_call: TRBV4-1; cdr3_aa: CASSQVWDRGPGQYF
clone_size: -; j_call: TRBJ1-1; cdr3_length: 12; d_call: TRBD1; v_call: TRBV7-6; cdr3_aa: CASSLPGGEAFF
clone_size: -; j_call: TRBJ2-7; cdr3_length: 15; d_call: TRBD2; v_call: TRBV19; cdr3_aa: CASSIGGGTQDEQYF
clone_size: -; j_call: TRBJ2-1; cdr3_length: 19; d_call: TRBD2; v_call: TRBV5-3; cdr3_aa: CARSPEGLAGGSSYNEQFF
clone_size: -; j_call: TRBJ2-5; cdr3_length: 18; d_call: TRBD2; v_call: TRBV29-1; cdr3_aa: CSVELAGEARSYQETQYF
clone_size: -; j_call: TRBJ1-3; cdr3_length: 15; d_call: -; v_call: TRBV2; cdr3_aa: CASSRTFLPGNTIYF
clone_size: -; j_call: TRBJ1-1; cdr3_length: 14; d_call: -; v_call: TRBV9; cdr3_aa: CASSVDGMNTEAFF
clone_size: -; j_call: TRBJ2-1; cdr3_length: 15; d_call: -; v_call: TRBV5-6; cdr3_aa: CASSLSFRQDLEQFF
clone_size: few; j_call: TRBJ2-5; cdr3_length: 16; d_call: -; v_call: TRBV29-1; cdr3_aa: CSVEEGHLLSGETQYF
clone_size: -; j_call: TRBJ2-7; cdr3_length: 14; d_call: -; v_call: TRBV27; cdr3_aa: CASSPDGSGVGQYF
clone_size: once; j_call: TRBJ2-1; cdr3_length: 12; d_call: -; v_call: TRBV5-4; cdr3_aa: CASSFPGDEQFF
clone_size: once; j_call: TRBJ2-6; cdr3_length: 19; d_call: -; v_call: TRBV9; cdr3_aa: CASSASTGTGDSGANVLTF
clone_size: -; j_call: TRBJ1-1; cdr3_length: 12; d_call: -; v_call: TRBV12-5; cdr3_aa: CASGIGRREAFF
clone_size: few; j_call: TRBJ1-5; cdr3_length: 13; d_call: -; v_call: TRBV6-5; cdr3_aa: CASSYGVNQPQHF
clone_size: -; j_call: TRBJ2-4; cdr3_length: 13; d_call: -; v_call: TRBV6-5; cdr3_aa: CASSYSGGGREYF
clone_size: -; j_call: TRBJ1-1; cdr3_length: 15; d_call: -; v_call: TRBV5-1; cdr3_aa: CASSLSAGPNTEAFF